The following is a TCR beta chain sequence with its context. This sample was included in a study of cytomegalovirus exposure and HLA in healthy donors. A multiplex PCR was run with 60 Vbeta primers and 13 Jbeta primers. Study processing details: Per a later analysis, the number of unique TCR beta chains was about 80 million, of which around 9.9 million were shared. This table comes from immunoSEQ multiplex PCR, and its TCRdb copy is limited to in-frame clones, with some not included. Clone size and V and J calls were adopted from that table, with D and trimming inferred from the DNA. The table has some 170,000 clones, 65% to 80% seen once. V was shortened by 0 bases and J by 3 bases, with 9 bases between the two germline ends. The length of the CDR3 is 14 residues. The germline V gene encodes CDR1 SGHNT and CDR2 YYREEE (reference sequence).

Sequenced input: PBMCs. The sequence was collected from a woman aged 45-65 years in good health and CMV-seropositive. This chain connects TRBV5-4 to TRBJ1-1; no clear D. The CDR3 sequence is CASSLDLGDTEAFF. In DNA, the CDR3 is TGTGCCAGCAGCTTGGACCTAGGAGACACTGAAGCTTTCTTT.